Listed below are T cell receptor beta chains from one sample, sequenced in a study of shared clonotypes between healthy human individuals. The method was immunoSEQ multiplex PCR; TCRdb's version includes in-frame clones alone and lacks a portion of them. The sample carries approximately 2.5 million clones, 90% to 95% recorded once. The specimen sequenced was naive CD4+ T cells sorted from blood. The receptors stem from a man between 18 and 29 years old in good health. Each CDR3 is given with its conserved first and last residue. A D gene is named only where the DNA matches it firmly. Size is omitted from some rows. Given values are once, few, many or a class for expanded clones.

j_call clone_size cdr3_length v_call d_call cdr3_aa cdr3_nt
TRBJ2-7 few 14 TRBV7-7 TRBD1 CASSLQGGVGEQYF TGTGCTAGCAGCTTACAGGGGGGAGTTGGCGAGCAGTACTTC
TRBJ2-2 - 14 TRBV5-1 - CASSRLSNTGELFF TGCGCCAGCAGCCGTCTGTCCAACACCGGGGAGCTGTTTTTT
TRBJ2-7 - 14 TRBV7-2 TRBD2 CASSSGLAGTEQYF TGTGCCAGCAGCTCCGGACTAGCGGGAACCGAGCAGTACTTC
TRBJ2-3 - 15 TRBV5-6 - CASSLTLKGTDTQYF TGTGCCAGCAGCTTGACACTTAAGGGGACAGATACGCAGTATTTT
TRBJ2-2 - 11 TRBV28 - CASVDAGELFF TGTGCCAGCGTTGATGCGGGGGAGCTGTTTTTT
TRBJ1-5 - 13 TRBV7-9 - CASSLEGSKPQHF TGTGCCAGCAGCTTAGAGGGTTCCAAGCCCCAGCATTTT
TRBJ2-5 - 15 TRBV7-9 - CASSKLPGLQETQYF TGTGCCAGCAGCAAACTCCCGGGACTTCAAGAGACCCAGTACTTC
TRBJ1-4 - 15 TRBV4-1 TRBD1 CASSQAGTAPEKLFF TGCGCCAGCAGCCAAGCCGGGACAGCGCCTGAAAAACTGTTTTTT
TRBJ2-3 - 13 TRBV19 - CASSFQSTDTQYF TGTGCCAGTAGTTTCCAGTCGACAGATACGCAGTATTTT
TRBJ1-1 once 17 TRBV5-1 TRBD1 CASSFSGTGGVSTEAFF TGCGCCAGCAGCTTCTCCGGGACAGGGGGCGTGAGCACTGAAGCTTTCTTT
TRBJ2-3 - 16 TRBV11-2 TRBD2 CASSLDLLAGVDTQYF TGTGCCAGCAGCTTAGACCTACTAGCGGGAGTAGATACGCAGTATTTT
TRBJ1-2 once 16 TRBV28 TRBD1 CASSRNRGTGPHGYTF TGTGCCAGCAGCCGAAACCGTGGGACAGGTCCACATGGCTACACCTTC
TRBJ2-1 - 16 TRBV9 - CASSQGPQRGYNEQFF TGTGCCAGCAGCCAAGGCCCTCAGCGCGGTTACAATGAGCAGTTCTTC
TRBJ1-6 once 15 TRBV19 TRBD1 CASSETGSYNSPLHF TGTGCCAGTAGCGAGACAGGGTCCTATAATTCACCCCTCCACTTT
TRBJ2-3 - 16 TRBV2 TRBD1 CASSAYRGLRTDTQYF TGTGCCAGCAGTGCTTACAGGGGGCTGAGAACAGATACGCAGTATTTT
TRBJ2-5 - 15 TRBV6-1 - CASSPGQRAGETQYF TGTGCCAGCAGCCCCGGACAGAGGGCCGGGGAGACCCAGTACTTC
TRBJ1-1 - 14 TRBV19 - CASSIVGPPVEAFF TGTGCCAGTAGTATCGTAGGCCCCCCCGTTGAAGCTTTCTTT
TRBJ2-7 - 16 TRBV5-4 TRBD2 CASSPGTSGMVREQYF TGTGCCAGCAGCCCGGGGACTAGCGGGATGGTAAGAGAGCAGTACTTC
TRBJ2-5 - 14 TRBV5-6 - CASSLRGEGETQYF TGTGCCAGCAGCTTGAGGGGGGAGGGAGAGACCCAGTACTTC
TRBJ2-1 - 16 TRBV5-1 - CASSLASVLSHNEQFF TGCGCCAGCAGCTTGGCCAGCGTTCTATCCCACAATGAGCAGTTCTTC
TRBJ2-1 - 16 TRBV7-9 - CASSLLTSAATNQQFF TGTGCCAGCAGCTTATTAACCTCGGCGGCCACCAATCAGCAGTTCTTC
TRBJ2-3 - 15 TRBV5-6 - CASSPGTGSTDTQYF TGTGCCAGCAGCCCTGGGACGGGAAGCACAGATACGCAGTATTTT
TRBJ2-2 - 15 TRBV5-1 - CASSPRLANTGELFF TGCGCCAGCAGCCCCCGGCTCGCGAACACCGGGGAGCTGTTTTTT
TRBJ2-1 - 15 TRBV11-3 - CASSLAGDMANEQFF TGTGCCAGCAGCTTAGCGGGGGATATGGCCAATGAGCAGTTCTTC
TRBJ1-2 - 14 TRBV5-1 - CASSDGVGAGGYTF TGCGCCAGCAGCGATGGCGTTGGCGCCGGTGGCTACACCTTC
TRBJ2-7 - 13 TRBV28 - CASSSDQLGEQYF TGTGCCAGCAGTTCTGACCAGCTCGGAGAGCAGTACTTC
TRBJ1-1 - 14 TRBV5-6 - CASSLVFMNTEAFF TGTGCCAGCAGCTTGGTTTTCATGAACACTGAAGCTTTCTTT
TRBJ2-7 - 15 TRBV4-1 TRBD2 CASSHRDYRLYEQYF TGCGCCAGCAGCCACAGGGACTACCGGCTATACGAGCAGTACTTC
TRBJ2-7 - 14 TRBV7-9 TRBD2 CASSQSGGAYEQYF TGTGCCAGCAGCCAAAGCGGGGGGGCTTACGAGCAGTACTTC
TRBJ1-3 - 15 TRBV4-3 TRBD1 CASSQIDRESNTIYF TGCGCCAGCAGCCAGATTGACAGGGAGAGTAACACCATATATTTT
TRBJ2-2 - 15 TRBV5-4 TRBD1 CASSGRGTATGELFF TGTGCCAGCAGCGGACGAGGGACAGCAACCGGGGAGCTGTTTTTT
TRBJ2-5 - 14 TRBV25-1 - CASSVGEYQETQYF TGTGCCAGCAGTGTAGGGGAGTACCAAGAGACCCAGTACTTC
TRBJ2-2 - 15 TRBV10-3 - CATAGRGPNTGELFF TGTGCCACCGCGGGACGGGGACCGAACACCGGGGAGCTGTTTTTT
TRBJ2-2 - 16 TRBV7-2 TRBD2 CASRPRTSGSAGELFF TGTGCCAGCAGACCTCGGACTAGCGGGAGCGCCGGGGAGCTGTTTTTT
TRBJ1-5 - 15 TRBV5-5 TRBD1 CASSWGQGKGQPQHF TGTGCCAGCAGTTGGGGACAGGGTAAAGGTCAGCCCCAGCATTTT
TRBJ1-2 - 15 TRBV6-1 - CATHLGGHITYGYTF TGTGCCACACACCTCGGAGGACATATTACCTATGGCTACACCTTC
TRBJ1-2 - 14 TRBV30 TRBD1 CAWNSGQGNYGYTF TGTGCCTGGAATTCGGGACAGGGGAACTATGGCTACACCTTC
TRBJ2-3 once 15 TRBV11-2 TRBD1 CASSNRDRATDTQYF TGTGCCAGCAGCAACCGGGACAGGGCGACAGATACGCAGTATTTT
TRBJ1-4 - 15 TRBV30 - CAWSVARGFEEKLFF TGTGCCTGGAGTGTGGCCCGGGGGTTCGAAGAAAAACTGTTTTTT
TRBJ1-1 - 13 TRBV19 - CASSIQENTEAFF TGTGCCAGTAGTATACAAGAGAACACTGAAGCTTTCTTT
TRBJ2-7 - 12 TRBV7-2 - CASSLQGLEQYF TGTGCCAGCAGCTTACAGGGGCTCGAGCAGTACTTC
TRBJ2-5 - 12 TRBV5-4 - CASSIGQETQYF TGTGCCAGCAGTATAGGCCAAGAGACCCAGTACTTC
TRBJ2-7 - 14 TRBV4-3 - CASSQEGYRYEQYF TGCGCCAGCAGCCAAGAAGGGTACCGATACGAGCAGTACTTC
TRBJ2-5 - 15 TRBV2 TRBD2 CASRAGTSDQETQYF TGTGCCAGCAGGGCCGGGACTAGCGACCAGGAGACCCAGTACTTC
TRBJ1-6 - 15 TRBV19 - CASSMAETYNSPLHF TGTGCCAGTAGTATGGCCGAAACCTATAATTCACCCCTCCACTTT
TRBJ2-2 - 14 TRBV10-3 TRBD2 CAINGLAEGGELFF TGTGCCATCAACGGACTAGCGGAGGGCGGGGAGCTGTTTTTT
TRBJ2-2 - 17 TRBV5-4 - CASSSAKGFKNTGELFF TGTGCCAGCAGCTCCGCCAAGGGATTCAAGAACACCGGGGAGCTGTTTTTT
TRBJ2-7 - 14 TRBV15 - CATSSMAGNLEQYF TGTGCCACCAGCAGCATGGCAGGGAATCTCGAGCAGTACTTC
TRBJ1-6 few 12 TRBV6-5 - CASRRGSSPLHF TGTGCCAGCAGAAGAGGGAGCTCACCCCTCCACTTT
TRBJ2-7 - 15 TRBV7-2 TRBD1 CASSFGTGIAHEQYF TGTGCCAGCAGCTTCGGGACAGGGATCGCCCACGAGCAGTACTTC
TRBJ1-5 few 13 TRBV21-1 - CASSRQVNQPQHF TGTGCCAGCAGCAGACAGGTCAATCAGCCCCAGCATTTT
TRBJ2-1 - 13 TRBV30 - CAWSGGSYNEQFF TGTGCCTGGAGTGGCGGCTCCTACAATGAGCAGTTCTTC
TRBJ1-6 - 14 TRBV6-1 TRBD1 CASSAGQYNSPLHF TGTGCCAGCAGCGCGGGACAGTATAATTCACCCCTCCACTTT
TRBJ2-7 - 14 TRBV4-1 - CASSARDTAYEQYF TGCGCCAGCAGCGCCCGGGACACTGCCTACGAGCAGTACTTC
TRBJ1-5 few 14 TRBV4-1 - CASSQDEGFQPQHF TGCGCCAGCAGCCAAGACGAAGGTTTTCAGCCCCAGCATTTT
TRBJ2-7 - 14 TRBV10-3 - CAISLDGSLGEQYF TGTGCCATCAGCCTTGACGGATCCCTGGGCGAGCAGTACTTC
TRBJ2-5 - 13 TRBV6-5 TRBD1 CASSPTGEKTQYF TGTGCCAGCAGCCCAACAGGGGAGAAGACCCAGTACTTC
TRBJ1-6 - 13 TRBV7-9 - CASSLGGNSPLHF TGTGCCAGCAGCTTAGGTGGGAATTCACCCCTCCACTTT